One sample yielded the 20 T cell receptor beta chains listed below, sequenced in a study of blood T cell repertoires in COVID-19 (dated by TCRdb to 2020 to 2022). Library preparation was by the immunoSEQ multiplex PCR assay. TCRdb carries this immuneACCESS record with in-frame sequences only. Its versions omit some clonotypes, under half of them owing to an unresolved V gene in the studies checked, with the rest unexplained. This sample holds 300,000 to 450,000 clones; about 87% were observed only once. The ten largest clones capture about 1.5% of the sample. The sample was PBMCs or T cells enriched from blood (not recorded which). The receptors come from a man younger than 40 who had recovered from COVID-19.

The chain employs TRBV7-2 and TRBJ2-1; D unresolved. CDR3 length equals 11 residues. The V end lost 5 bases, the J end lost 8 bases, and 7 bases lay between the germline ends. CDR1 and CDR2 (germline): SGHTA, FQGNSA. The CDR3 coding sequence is TGTGCCAGCAGCACAGTCTATGAGCAGTTCTTC. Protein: CASSTVYEQFF. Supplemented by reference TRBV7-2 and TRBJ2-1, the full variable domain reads GAGVSQSPSNKVTEKGKDVELRCDPISGHTALYWYRQSLGQGLEFLIYFQGNSAPDKSGLPSDRFSAERTGGSVSTLTIQRTQQEDSAVYLCASSTVYEQFFGPGTRLTVL.

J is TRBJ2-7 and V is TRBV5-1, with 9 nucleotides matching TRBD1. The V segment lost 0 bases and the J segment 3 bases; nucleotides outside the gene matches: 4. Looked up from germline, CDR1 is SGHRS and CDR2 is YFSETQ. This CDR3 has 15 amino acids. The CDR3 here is CASSLAPGQGYEQYF. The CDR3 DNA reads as TGCGCCAGCAGCTTGGCCCCGGGACAGGGCTACGAGCAGTACTTC.

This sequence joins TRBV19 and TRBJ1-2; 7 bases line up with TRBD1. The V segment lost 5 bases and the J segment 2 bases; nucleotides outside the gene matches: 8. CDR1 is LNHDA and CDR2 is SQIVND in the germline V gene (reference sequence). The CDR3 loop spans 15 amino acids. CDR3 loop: CASSPPQTGNYGYTF. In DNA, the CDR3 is TGTGCCAGTAGTCCTCCCCAGACAGGGAACTATGGCTACACCTTC.

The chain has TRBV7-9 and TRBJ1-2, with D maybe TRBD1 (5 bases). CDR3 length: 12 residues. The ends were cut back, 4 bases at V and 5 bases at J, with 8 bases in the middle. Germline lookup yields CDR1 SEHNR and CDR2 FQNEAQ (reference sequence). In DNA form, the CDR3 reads TGTGCCAGCAGCTCCGACAGTTATGGCTACACCTTC. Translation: CASSSDSYGYTF. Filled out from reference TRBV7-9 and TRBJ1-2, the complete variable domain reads DTGVSQNPRHKITKRGQNVTFRCDPISEHNRLYWYRQTLGQGPEFLTYFQNEAQLEKSRLLSDRFSAERPKGSFSTLEIQRTEQGDSAMYLCASSSDSYGYTFGSGTRLTVV.

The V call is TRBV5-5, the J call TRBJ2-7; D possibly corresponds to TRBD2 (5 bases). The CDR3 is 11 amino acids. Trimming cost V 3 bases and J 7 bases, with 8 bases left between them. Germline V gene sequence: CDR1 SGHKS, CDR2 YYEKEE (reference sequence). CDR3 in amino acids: CASSWTGEQYF. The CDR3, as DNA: TGTGCCAGCAGCTGGACGGGGGAGCAGTACTTC.

The CDR3 here is CASSEATHRGSQTQYF. As DNA, the CDR3 is TGTGCCAGCAGTGAAGCCACACATAGGGGGTCGCAGACCCAGTACTTC. The genes are TRBV6-1 and TRBJ2-5; D perhaps matches TRBD1 (6 bases). Germline loops: CDR1 MNHNS, CDR2 SASEGT. This CDR3 has 16 amino acids. The V end was cut by 0 bases, the J end by 6 bases, with 17 bases between.

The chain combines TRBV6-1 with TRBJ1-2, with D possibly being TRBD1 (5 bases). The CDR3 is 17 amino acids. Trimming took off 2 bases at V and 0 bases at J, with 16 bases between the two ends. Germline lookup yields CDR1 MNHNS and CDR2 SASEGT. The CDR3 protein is CASSEPLIGASNYGYTF. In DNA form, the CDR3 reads TGTGCCAGCAGTGAACCGCTCATTGGGGCCTCTAACTATGGCTACACCTTC.

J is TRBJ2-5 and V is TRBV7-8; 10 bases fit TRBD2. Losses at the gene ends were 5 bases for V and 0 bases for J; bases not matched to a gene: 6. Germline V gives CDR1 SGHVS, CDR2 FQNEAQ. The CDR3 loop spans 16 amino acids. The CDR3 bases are TGTGCCAGCAGCCGACGTAGCGGGGGGAACCAAGAGACCCAGTACTTC. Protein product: CASSRRSGGNQETQYF.

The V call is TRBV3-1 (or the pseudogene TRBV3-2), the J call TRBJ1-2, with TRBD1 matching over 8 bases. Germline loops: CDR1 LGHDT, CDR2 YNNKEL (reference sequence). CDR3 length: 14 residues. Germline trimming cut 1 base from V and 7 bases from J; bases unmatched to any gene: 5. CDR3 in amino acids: CASSQANRGAGYTF. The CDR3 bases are TGTGCCAGCAGCCAAGCGAACAGGGGGGCTGGCTACACCTTC.

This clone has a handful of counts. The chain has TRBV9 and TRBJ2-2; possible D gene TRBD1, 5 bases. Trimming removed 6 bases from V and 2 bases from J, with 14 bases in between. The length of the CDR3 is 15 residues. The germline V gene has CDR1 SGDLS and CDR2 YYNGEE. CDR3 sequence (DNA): TGTGCCAGCAAGTCTGTCCAGGGAAACACCGGGGAGCTGTTTTTT. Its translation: CASKSVQGNTGELFF.

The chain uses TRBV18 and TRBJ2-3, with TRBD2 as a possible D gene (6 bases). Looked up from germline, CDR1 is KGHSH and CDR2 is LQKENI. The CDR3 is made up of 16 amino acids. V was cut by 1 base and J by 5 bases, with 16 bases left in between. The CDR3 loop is CASSPRLVGGQDTQYF. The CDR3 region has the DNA TGTGCCAGCTCACCACGGTTGGTGGGGGGTCAAGATACGCAGTATTTT.

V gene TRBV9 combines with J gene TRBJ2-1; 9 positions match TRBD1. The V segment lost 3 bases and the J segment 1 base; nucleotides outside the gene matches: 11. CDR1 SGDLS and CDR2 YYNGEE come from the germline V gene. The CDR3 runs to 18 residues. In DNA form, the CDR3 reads TGTGCCAGCAGCGCAAATCCGGGACAGGGAGGGTCCTACAATGAGCAGTTCTTC. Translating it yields CASSANPGQGGSYNEQFF.

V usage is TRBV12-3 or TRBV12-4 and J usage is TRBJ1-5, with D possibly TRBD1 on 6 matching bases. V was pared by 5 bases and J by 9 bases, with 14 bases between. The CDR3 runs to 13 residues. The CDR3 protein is CASSLQGFGPQHF. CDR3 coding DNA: TGTGCCAGCAGTCTACAGGGTTTTGGGCCCCAGCATTTT.

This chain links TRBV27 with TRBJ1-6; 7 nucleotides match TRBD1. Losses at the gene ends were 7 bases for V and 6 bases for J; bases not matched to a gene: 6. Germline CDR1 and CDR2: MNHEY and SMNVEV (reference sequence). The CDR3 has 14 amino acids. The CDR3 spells CASKRDSVNSPLHF. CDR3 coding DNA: TGTGCCAGCAAAAGGGACAGCGTTAATTCACCCCTCCACTTT.

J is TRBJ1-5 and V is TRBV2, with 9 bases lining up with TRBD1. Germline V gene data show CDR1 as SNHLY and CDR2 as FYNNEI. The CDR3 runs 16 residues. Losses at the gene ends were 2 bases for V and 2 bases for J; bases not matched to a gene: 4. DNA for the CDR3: TGTGCCAGCAGTGAACAGACAGGGGGACGCAATCAGCCCCAGCATTTT. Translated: CASSEQTGGRNQPQHF.

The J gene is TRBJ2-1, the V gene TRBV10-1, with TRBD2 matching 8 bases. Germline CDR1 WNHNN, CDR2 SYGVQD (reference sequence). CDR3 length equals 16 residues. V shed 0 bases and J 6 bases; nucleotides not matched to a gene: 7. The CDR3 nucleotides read TGCGCCAGCAGTGAGTCCGGCGGGGGGCTATCCAATGAGCAGTTCTTC. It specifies CASSESGGGLSNEQFF.

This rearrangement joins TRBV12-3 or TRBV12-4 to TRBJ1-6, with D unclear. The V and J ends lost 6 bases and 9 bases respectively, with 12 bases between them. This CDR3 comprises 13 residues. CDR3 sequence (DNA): TGTGCCAGCAGCCTCATGGCTCCTTCACCCCTCCACTTT. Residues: CASSLMAPSPLHF.

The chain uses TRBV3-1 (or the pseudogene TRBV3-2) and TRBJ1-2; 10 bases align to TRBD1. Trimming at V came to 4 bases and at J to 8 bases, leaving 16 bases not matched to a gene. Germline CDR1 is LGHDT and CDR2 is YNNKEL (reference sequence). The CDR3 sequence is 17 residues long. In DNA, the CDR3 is TGTGCCAGCAGCCGAGGGACAGGGGACATTCGATTTGAGGGCTACACCTTC. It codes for CASSRGTGDIRFEGYTF.

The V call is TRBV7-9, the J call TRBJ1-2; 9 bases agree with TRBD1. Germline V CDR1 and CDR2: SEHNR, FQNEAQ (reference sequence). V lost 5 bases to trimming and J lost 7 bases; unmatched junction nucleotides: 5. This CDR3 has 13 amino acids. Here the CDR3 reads CASSIQGARGYTF. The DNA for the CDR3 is TGTGCCAGCAGCATACAGGGGGCGCGTGGCTACACCTTC.

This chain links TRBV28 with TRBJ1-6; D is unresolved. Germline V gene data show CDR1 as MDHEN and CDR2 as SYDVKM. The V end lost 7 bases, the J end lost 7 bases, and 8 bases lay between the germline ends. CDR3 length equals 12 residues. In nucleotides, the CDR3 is TGTGCCAGCACGTCAACAAATTCACCCCTCCACTTT. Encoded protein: CASTSTNSPLHF.